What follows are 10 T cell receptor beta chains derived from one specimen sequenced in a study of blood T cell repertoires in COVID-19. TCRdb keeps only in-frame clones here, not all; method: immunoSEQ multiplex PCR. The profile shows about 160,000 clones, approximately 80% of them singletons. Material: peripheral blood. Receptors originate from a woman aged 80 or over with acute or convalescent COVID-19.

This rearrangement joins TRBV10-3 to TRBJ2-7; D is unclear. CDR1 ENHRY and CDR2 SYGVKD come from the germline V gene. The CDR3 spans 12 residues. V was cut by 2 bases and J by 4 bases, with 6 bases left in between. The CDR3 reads CAISEAGYEQYF. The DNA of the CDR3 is TGTGCCATCAGTGAGGCCGGGTACGAGCAGTACTTC.

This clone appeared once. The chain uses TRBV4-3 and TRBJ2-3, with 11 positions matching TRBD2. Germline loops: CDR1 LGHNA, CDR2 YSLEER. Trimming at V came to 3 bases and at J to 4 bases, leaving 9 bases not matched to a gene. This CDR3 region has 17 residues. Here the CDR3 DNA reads TGCGCCAGCAGCCAGGTTACTAGCGGGAGTTTTTCAGATACGCAGTATTTT. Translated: CASSQVTSGSFSDTQYF.

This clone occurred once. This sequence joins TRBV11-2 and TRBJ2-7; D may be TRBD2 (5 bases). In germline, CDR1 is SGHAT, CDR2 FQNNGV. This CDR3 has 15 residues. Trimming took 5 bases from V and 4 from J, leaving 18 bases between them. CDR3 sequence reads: CASSRSIGVEYEQYF. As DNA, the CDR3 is TGTGCCAGCAGCCGGTCCATCGGGGTGGAGTACGAGCAGTACTTC.

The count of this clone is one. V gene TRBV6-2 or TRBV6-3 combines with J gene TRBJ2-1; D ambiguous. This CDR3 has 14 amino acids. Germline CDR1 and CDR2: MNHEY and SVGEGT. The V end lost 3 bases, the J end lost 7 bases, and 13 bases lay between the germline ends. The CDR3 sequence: CASSYYYPGNEQFF. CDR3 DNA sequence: TGTGCCAGCAGTTATTACTACCCGGGTAATGAGCAGTTCTTC.

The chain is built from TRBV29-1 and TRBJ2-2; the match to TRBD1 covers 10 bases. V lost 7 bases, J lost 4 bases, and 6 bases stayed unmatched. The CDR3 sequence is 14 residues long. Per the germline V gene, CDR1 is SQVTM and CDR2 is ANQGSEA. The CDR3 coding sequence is TGCAGCGCCCGGGACAGGGGTTCCACCGGGGAGCTGTTTTTT. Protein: CSARDRGSTGELFF.

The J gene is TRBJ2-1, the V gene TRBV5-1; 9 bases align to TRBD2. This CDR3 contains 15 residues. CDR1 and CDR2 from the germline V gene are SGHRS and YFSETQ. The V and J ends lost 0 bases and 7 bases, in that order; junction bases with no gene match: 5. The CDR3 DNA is TGCGCCAGCAGCTTGGTGCTAGCGGGGACGAATGAGCAGTTCTTC. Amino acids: CASSLVLAGTNEQFF.

CDR3 residues: CSARGTGTHNEQFF. CDR3 in DNA: TGCAGCGCCCGCGGGACAGGGACCCACAATGAGCAGTTCTTC. V usage is TRBV29-1 and J usage is TRBJ2-1, with 9 bases fitting TRBD1. Looked up from germline, CDR1 is SQVTM and CDR2 is ANQGSEA. The CDR3 covers 14 residues. J gave up 5 bases and V 7 bases, and 9 bases lay outside the gene matches.

CDR3: CAWSVPTGVSGTAFF. The CDR3 coding sequence is TGTGCCTGGAGTGTACCGACAGGGGTCAGTGGCACTGCTTTCTTT. V usage is TRBV30 and J usage is TRBJ1-1; TRBD1 aligns across 8 bases. The trim removed 0 bases at V and 11 bases at J, leaving 14 bases unmatched. The V gene's germline CDR1 is GTSNPN and CDR2 SVGIG (reference sequence). The CDR3 runs 15 residues. The whole variable domain, filled in from reference TRBV30 and TRBJ1-1, reads SQTIHQWPATLVQPVGSPLSLECTVEGTSNPNLYWYRQAAGRGLQLLFYSVGIGQISSEVPQNLSASRPQDRQFILSSKKLLLSDSGFYLCAWSVPTGVSGTAFFGQGTRLTVV.

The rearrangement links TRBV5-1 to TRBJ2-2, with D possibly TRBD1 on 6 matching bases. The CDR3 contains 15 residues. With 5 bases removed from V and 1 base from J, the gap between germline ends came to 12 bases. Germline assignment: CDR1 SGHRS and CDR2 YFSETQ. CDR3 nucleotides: TGCGCCAGCAGGAGGGAACAGGGGAACACCGGGGAGCTGTTTTTT. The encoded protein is CASRREQGNTGELFF.

CDR3 residues: CSANQGNTIYF. The CDR3 region has the DNA TGCAGTGCTAACCAGGGAAACACCATATATTTT. This chain connects TRBV20-1 to TRBJ1-3; D remains ambiguous. Trimming left V 4 bases short and J 4 bases short, with 5 bases between. The CDR3 has 11 residues. In germline, CDR1 is DFQATT, CDR2 SNEGSKA (reference sequence).